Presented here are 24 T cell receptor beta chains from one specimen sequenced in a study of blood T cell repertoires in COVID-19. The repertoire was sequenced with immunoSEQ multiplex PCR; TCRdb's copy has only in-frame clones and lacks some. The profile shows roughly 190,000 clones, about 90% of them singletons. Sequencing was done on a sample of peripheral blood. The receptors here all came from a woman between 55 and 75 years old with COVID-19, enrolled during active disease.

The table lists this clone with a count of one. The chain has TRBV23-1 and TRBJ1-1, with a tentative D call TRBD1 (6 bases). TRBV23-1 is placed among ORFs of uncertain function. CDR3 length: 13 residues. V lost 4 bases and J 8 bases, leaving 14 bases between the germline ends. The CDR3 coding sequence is TGCGCCAGCAGTCCCCGGCGACAGGCAGAAGCTTTCTTT. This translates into CASSPRRQAEAFF.

The CDR3 loop reads CASSSQGLGETQYF. The CDR3, as DNA: TGTGCCAGCAGCTCTCAGGGACTGGGGGAGACCCAGTACTTC. The V call is TRBV9, the J call TRBJ2-5, with D possibly being TRBD2 (6 bases). Germline V gives CDR1 SGDLS, CDR2 YYNGEE. V was shortened by 4 bases and J by 5 bases, with 15 bases between the two germline ends. CDR3 length: 14 amino acids.

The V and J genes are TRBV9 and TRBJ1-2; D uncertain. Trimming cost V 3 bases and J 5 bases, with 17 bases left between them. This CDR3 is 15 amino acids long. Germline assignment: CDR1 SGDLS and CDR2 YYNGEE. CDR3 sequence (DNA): TGTGCCAGCAGCGGGCTTAGTGAGGCGCGATATGGCTACACCTTC. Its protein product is CASSGLSEARYGYTF.

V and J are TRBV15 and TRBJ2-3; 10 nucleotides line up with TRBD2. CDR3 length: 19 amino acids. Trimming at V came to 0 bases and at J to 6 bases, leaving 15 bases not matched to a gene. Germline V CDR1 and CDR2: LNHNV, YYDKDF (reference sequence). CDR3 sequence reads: CATSRDARWGAGGRDTQYF. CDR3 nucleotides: TGTGCCACCAGCAGAGATGCCCGGTGGGGAGCGGGAGGGCGGGATACGCAGTATTTT.

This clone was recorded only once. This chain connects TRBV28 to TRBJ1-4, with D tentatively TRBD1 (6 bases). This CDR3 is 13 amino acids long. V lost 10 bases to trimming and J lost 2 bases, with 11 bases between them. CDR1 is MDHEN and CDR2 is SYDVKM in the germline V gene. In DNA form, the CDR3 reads TGTGCCACCGGAAGGGGGACTAATGAAAAACTGTTTTTT. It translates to CATGRGTNEKLFF.

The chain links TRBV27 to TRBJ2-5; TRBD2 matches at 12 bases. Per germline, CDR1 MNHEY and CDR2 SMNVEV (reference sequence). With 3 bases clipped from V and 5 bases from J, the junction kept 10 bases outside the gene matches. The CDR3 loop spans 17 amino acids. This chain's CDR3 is CASSFRLAGASGETQYF. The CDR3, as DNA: TGTGCCAGCAGTTTTAGACTAGCGGGAGCGTCAGGGGAGACCCAGTACTTC.

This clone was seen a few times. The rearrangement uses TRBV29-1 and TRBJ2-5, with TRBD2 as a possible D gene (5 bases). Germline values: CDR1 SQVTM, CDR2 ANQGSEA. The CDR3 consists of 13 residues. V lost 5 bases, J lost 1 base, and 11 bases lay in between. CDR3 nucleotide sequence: TGCAGCGTTCTTCCGGGATTCCAAGAGACCCAGTACTTC. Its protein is CSVLPGFQETQYF.

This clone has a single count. In DNA form, the CDR3 reads TGTGCCAGCGGGACAGGGCGGGATGAGCAGTTCTTC. Protein: CASGTGRDEQFF. V usage is TRBV6-5 and J usage is TRBJ2-1, with 9 bases that match TRBD1. From germline, CDR1 is MNHEY and CDR2 SVGAGI. The CDR3 totals 12 residues. J was trimmed by 8 bases and V by 8 bases; bases with no gene match: 4.

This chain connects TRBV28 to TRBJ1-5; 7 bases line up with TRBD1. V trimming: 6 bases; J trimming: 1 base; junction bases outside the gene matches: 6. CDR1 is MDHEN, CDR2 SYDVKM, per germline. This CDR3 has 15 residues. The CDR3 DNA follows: TGTGCCAGCAGGAACAGGGGCGGGAGCAATCAGCCCCAGCATTTT. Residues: CASRNRGGSNQPQHF.

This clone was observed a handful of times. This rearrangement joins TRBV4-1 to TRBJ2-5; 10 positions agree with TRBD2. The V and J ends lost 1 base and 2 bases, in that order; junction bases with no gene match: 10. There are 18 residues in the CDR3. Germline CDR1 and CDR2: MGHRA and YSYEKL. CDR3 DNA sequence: TGCGCCAGCAGCCAAGTCAACCTTGGACTAGCGGTTCAAGAGACCCAGTACTTC. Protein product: CASSQVNLGLAVQETQYF.

CDR3 bases: TGCGCCAGCAGTCAATTCGCAGGGGTGGAAGAAAAACTGTTTTTT. Encoded protein: CASSQFAGVEEKLFF. The chain employs TRBV23-1 and TRBJ1-4; D perhaps matches TRBD1 (6 bases). TRBV23-1 is marked as an open reading frame, function uncertain. Trimming removed 1 base from V and 8 bases from J, with 14 bases in between. The CDR3 is made up of 15 amino acids.

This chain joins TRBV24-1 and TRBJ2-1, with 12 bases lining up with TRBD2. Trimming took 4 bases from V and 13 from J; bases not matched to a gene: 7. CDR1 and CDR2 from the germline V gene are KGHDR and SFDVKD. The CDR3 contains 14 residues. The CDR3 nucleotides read TGTGCCACCAGTGACCCCCCGACTAGCGGGAGTCAGTTCTTC. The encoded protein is CATSDPPTSGSQFF.

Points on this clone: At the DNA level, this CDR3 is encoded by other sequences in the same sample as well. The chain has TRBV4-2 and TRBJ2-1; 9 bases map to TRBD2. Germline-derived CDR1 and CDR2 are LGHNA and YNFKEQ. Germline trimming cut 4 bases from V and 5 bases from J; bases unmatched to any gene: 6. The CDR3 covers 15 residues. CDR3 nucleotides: TGTGCCAGCAGCCTTAGACTAGCGGCCGACAATGAGCAGTTCTTC. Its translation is CASSLRLAADNEQFF.

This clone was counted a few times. CDR3 sequence: CAWSTGTPHTGELFF. In nucleotides, the CDR3 is TGTGCCTGGAGTACCGGGACACCCCACACCGGGGAGCTGTTTTTT. J is TRBJ2-2 and V is TRBV30; maybe TRBD1 (6 bases). Trimming left V 2 bases short and J 3 bases short, with 13 bases between. Germline lookup yields CDR1 GTSNPN and CDR2 SVGIG (reference sequence). The CDR3 runs to 15 residues.

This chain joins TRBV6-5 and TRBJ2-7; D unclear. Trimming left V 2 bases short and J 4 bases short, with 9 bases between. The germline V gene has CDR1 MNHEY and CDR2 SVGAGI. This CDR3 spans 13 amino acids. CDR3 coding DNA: TGTGCCAGCAGTTACATGGGCGCTTACGAGCAGTACTTC. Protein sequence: CASSYMGAYEQYF.

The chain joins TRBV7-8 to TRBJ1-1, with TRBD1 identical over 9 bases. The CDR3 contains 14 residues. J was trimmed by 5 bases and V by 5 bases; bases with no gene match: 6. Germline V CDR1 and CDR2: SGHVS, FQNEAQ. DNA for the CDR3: TGTGCCAGCAGCGGCCGGGACAGGGTTACTGAAGCTTTCTTT. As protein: CASSGRDRVTEAFF.

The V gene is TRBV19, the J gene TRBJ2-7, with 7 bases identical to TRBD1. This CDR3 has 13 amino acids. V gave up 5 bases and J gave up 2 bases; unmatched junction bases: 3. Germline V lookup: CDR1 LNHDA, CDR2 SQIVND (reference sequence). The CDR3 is CASSRDSPYEQYF. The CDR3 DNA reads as TGTGCCAGTAGTCGGGACAGCCCCTACGAGCAGTACTTC.

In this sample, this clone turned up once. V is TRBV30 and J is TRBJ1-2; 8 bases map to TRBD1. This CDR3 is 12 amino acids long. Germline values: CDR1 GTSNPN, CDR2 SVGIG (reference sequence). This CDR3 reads CGWQGATYGYTF. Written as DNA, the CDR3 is TGTGGATGGCAGGGGGCAACCTATGGCTACACCTTC.

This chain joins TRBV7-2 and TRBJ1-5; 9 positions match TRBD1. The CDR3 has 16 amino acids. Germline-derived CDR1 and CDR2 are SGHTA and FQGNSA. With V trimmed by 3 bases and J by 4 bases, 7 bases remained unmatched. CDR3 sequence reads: CASSLSGTGWNQPQHF. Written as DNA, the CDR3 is TGTGCCAGCAGCTTGAGCGGGACAGGGTGGAATCAGCCCCAGCATTTT.

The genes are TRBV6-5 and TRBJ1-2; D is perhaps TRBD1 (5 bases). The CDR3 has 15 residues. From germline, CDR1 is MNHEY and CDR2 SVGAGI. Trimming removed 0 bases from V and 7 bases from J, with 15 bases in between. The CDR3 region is CASSYSPPTGGGYTF. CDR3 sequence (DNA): TGTGCCAGCAGTTACTCCCCCCCTACGGGGGGTGGCTACACCTTC.

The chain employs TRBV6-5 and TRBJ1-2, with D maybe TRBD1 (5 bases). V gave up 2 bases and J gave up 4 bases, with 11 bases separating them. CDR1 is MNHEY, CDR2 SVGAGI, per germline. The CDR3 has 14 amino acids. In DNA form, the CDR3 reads TGTGCCAGCAGTTACGGCGGGGCTGGCTATGGCTACACCTTC. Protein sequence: CASSYGGAGYGYTF.

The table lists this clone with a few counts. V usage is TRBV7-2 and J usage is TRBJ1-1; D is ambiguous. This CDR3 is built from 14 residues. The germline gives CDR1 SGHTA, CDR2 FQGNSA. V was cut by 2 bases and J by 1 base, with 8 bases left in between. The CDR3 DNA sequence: TGTGCCAGCAGCTTAAAAGCAGGGAACACTGAAGCTTTCTTT. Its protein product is CASSLKAGNTEAFF.

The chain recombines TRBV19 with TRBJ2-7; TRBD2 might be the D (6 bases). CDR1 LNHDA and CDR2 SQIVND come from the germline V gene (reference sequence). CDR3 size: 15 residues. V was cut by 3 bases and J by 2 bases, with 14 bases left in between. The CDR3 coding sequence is TGTGCCAGTAGTATCGGACTACCACCAACCTACGAGCAGTACTTC. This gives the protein CASSIGLPPTYEQYF.

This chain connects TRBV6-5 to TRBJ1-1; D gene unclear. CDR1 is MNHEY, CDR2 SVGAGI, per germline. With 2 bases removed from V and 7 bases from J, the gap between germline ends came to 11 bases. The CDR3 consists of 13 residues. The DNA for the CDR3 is TGTGCCAGCAGTTACCCACAAGATATTGAAGCTTTCTTT. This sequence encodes CASSYPQDIEAFF.